This T cell receptor (beta chain) was found in a study of T-cell memory formation after mild COVID-19. Comment on this clonotype: Antigen specificity is unknown. The junction departs from the called germline gene at one end, perhaps through a read error.

The CDR3 covers 12 residues. Germline CDR1 and CDR2: SGHVS and FQNEAQ. A single record per CDR3 protein comes from TCRdb applying MiXCR to the 5' RACE reads. The table has 350,000 to 450,000 distinct CDR3 sequences, around 14% seen once. Whole-study results and caveats: What remained unconfirmed was the SARS-CoV-2 specificity of second-wave clones peaking on day 37.

The V call is TRBV7-8, the J call TRBJ1-5; TRBD1 might be the D (6 bases). The material sequenced was PBMCs or a T cell subset sorted from them (not recorded which). The TCR sequence derives from a man between 18 and 29 years old who had mild COVID-19 (a few samples of this study predate the infection). Cell type and time point are not known. CDR3 nucleotides: TGTGCCAGCAGCCGAGCGGGACACCGAGCCCTTTTT. Amino acid sequence: CASSRAGHRALF.